This T cell receptor beta chain came from a study of T-cell memory formation after mild COVID-19. TCRdb re-called the 5' RACE reads through MiXCR, storing one row per CDR3 protein. This table holds 240,000 or so distinct CDR3 sequences, over 9% found once. The CDR3 length is 16 residues. This clonotype was detected only a few times. This chain joins TRBV21-1 and TRBJ2-7; the table's TRBD1 call for D was not verified on the DNA. TRBV21-1 is tagged as a pseudogene. The material sequenced was PBMCs or a T cell subset sorted from them (not recorded which). This receptor was identified in a man between 18 and 35 years old who had mild COVID-19 (a few samples of this study predate the infection). Cell type and time point are not known. DNA for the CDR3: TGTGCCAGCAGCGCGATTCTCCGGGACACATCCTACGAGCAGTACGTC. This translates into CASSAILRDTSYEQYV.